Following are 31 T cell receptor beta chains from one sample sequenced in a study of blood T cell repertoires in COVID-19. TCRdb's table, derived via immunoSEQ multiplex PCR, lists solely in-frame clones and lacks some. The repertoire holds roughly 250,000 clones, with approximately 84% as singletons. The sequenced sample consisted of peripheral blood. These receptors originate from a human donor in a cohort sampled during active COVID-19.

This rearrangement joins TRBV9 to TRBJ2-7; 8 bases are shared with TRBD1. The trim removed 4 bases at V and 3 bases at J, leaving 6 bases unmatched. The CDR3 runs 14 residues. Germline-derived CDR1 and CDR2 are SGDLS and YYNGEE. In nucleotides, the CDR3 is TGTGCCAGCAGCCCTCAGGGGGCCCTCTACGAGCAGTACTTC. Residues: CASSPQGALYEQYF.

The rearrangement links TRBV24-1 to TRBJ2-1, with a weak D call TRBD2 (5 bases). Per the germline V gene, CDR1 is KGHDR and CDR2 is SFDVKD. Trimming shortened V by 1 base and J by 6 bases, and 15 bases separated the two germline ends. This CDR3 contains 16 residues. The CDR3: CATSDFWSGASNEQFF. The CDR3 bases are TGTGCCACCAGTGATTTCTGGAGCGGAGCCAGCAATGAGCAGTTCTTC.

This clone is labeled hyperexpanded. The chain carries TRBV28 and TRBJ2-1; D may be TRBD2 (5 bases). CDR1 MDHEN and CDR2 SYDVKM come from the germline V gene. Trimming cost V 6 bases and J 6 bases, with 18 bases left between them. The CDR3 is made up of 15 amino acids. CDR3 in amino acids: CASRPHRELFNEQFF. In DNA, the CDR3 is TGTGCCAGCAGGCCCCACCGGGAACTATTCAATGAGCAGTTCTTC.

The CDR3 spells CASSSSGTVARYTF. The CDR3 bases are TGTGCCAGCAGCTCATCCGGGACAGTCGCTCGCTACACCTTC. The chain employs TRBV7-2 and TRBJ1-2; TRBD1 matches 7 bases. This CDR3 comprises 14 residues. In germline, CDR1 is SGHTA, CDR2 FQGNSA. V gave up 4 bases and J gave up 9 bases; unmatched junction bases: 11.

The rearrangement joins TRBV6-1 to TRBJ2-5; D may be TRBD1 (6 bases). The CDR3 loop spans 16 amino acids. CDR1 and CDR2 from the germline V gene are MNHNS and SASEGT. V was shortened by 1 base and J by 5 bases, with 17 bases between the two germline ends. The CDR3 protein is CASSEVRTGIGETQYF. The CDR3 DNA is TGTGCCAGCAGTGAAGTAAGAACAGGGATCGGCGAGACCCAGTACTTC.

J is TRBJ2-7 and V is TRBV29-1, with 8 bases aligning to TRBD1. Germline loops: CDR1 SQVTM, CDR2 ANQGSEA. The CDR3 has 15 amino acids. With 6 bases clipped from V and 4 bases from J, the junction kept 14 bases outside the gene matches. CDR3: CSVETGQGSIYEQYF. CDR3 DNA sequence: TGCAGCGTCGAGACTGGACAGGGATCGATATACGAGCAGTACTTC.

This rearrangement joins TRBV5-8 to TRBJ2-1, with D possibly TRBD2 on 6 matching bases. Germline CDR1 and CDR2: SGHTS and YDEGEE. The CDR3 consists of 15 residues. The V gene lost 0 bases and the J gene lost 3 bases, with 10 bases spanning the gap. The CDR3 DNA reads TGTGCCAGCAGCTTGGTTCAGCGGGTCTACAATGAGCAGTTCTTC. Protein: CASSLVQRVYNEQFF.

This clone has just a few counts. The chain couples TRBV29-1 to TRBJ1-1; D remains ambiguous. Trimming removed 4 bases at V and 5 bases at J, with 14 bases between. The CDR3 runs to 13 residues. Germline CDR1 SQVTM, CDR2 ANQGSEA. CDR3 nucleotides: TGCAGCGTTGGGGGAGGCGGAGGGACTGAAGCTTTCTTT. The encoded protein is CSVGGGGGTEAFF.

This clone has only a few counts. Relative to the germline gene, one junction end is altered; a read error may explain this. This rearrangement joins TRBV10-1 to TRBJ1-2, with a weak D call TRBD1 (5 bases). The CDR3 has 14 amino acids. Germline CDR1 reads WNHNN; CDR2 reads SYGVQD (reference sequence). The CDR3 loop reads CASSEPHRLTMLHF. The DNA for the CDR3 is TGCGCCAGCAGTGAACCGCACAGGCTAACTATGCTACACTTC.

This CDR3 is CASSPYDRDGQPQHF. The CDR3 DNA is TGTGCCAGCAGTCCCTACGACAGGGACGGTCAGCCCCAGCATTTT. J is TRBJ1-5 and V is TRBV6-2 or TRBV6-3; 7 bases align to TRBD1. The germline V gene has CDR1 MNHEY and CDR2 SVGEGT. J gave up 6 bases and V 5 bases, and 10 bases lay outside the gene matches. The CDR3 sequence is 15 residues long.

The chain is built from TRBV6-5 and TRBJ2-7, with D possibly matching TRBD2 (6 bases). CDR1 and CDR2 (germline): MNHEY, SVGAGI. The CDR3 extends over 13 amino acids. The V gene lost 5 bases and the J gene lost 2 bases, with 10 bases spanning the gap. CDR3 amino acids: CASSSGGPYEQYF. CDR3 DNA: TGTGCCAGCAGTAGCGGAGGGCCCTACGAGCAGTACTTC.

J is TRBJ2-7 and V is TRBV18; 14 bases are a match to TRBD2. Germline CDR1 is KGHSH and CDR2 is LQKENI. Trimming at V came to 3 bases and at J to 6 bases, leaving 4 bases not matched to a gene. The CDR3 is 15 residues long. The CDR3 coding sequence is TGTGCCAGCTCACCGGGACTAGCGGGGGAAGGCGAGCAGTACTTC. It is translated as CASSPGLAGEGEQYF.

The chain links TRBV4-1 to TRBJ1-4, with D perhaps matching TRBD1 (5 bases). The V end lost 4 bases, the J end lost 7 bases, and 19 bases lay between the germline ends. The CDR3 spans 16 residues. The germline V gene has CDR1 MGHRA and CDR2 YSYEKL. The CDR3 bases are TGCGCCAGCAGCCCCTTAATGGAGGGGCATAGTGAAAAACTGTTTTTT. This encodes CASSPLMEGHSEKLFF.

The V gene is TRBV2, the J gene TRBJ2-2, with 12 bases matching TRBD2. The CDR3 contains 20 residues. The V gene end was trimmed by 7 bases and the J gene end by 7 bases; junction bases not matched to a gene: 22. The germline gives CDR1 SNHLY, CDR2 FYNNEI. Here the CDR3 reads CASIQKWLAGGPGRGGELFF. The CDR3, as DNA: TGTGCCAGCATTCAGAAGTGGCTAGCGGGAGGGCCAGGCCGTGGCGGGGAGCTGTTTTTT.

The chain uses TRBV7-8 and TRBJ1-2, with 9 nucleotides matching TRBD1. Germline V lookup: CDR1 SGHVS, CDR2 FQNEAQ. J was trimmed by 7 bases and V by 5 bases; bases with no gene match: 14. The CDR3 consists of 16 residues. As DNA, the CDR3 is TGTGCCAGCAGCCCCAGTGGGGGACAGGGAATGACTGGCTACACCTTC. Protein sequence: CASSPSGGQGMTGYTF.

The rearrangement links TRBV7-8 to TRBJ2-2; 13 positions match TRBD2. With 4 bases clipped from V and 6 bases from J, the junction kept 8 bases outside the gene matches. CDR1 SGHVS and CDR2 FQNEAQ come from the germline V gene. CDR3 length: 17 amino acids. In DNA form, the CDR3 reads TGTGCCAGCAGCTACCGACTAGCGGGAGGTGGGGCCGGGGAGCTGTTTTTT. This codes for CASSYRLAGGGAGELFF.

The genes are TRBV5-1 and TRBJ1-4, with 7 bases matching TRBD1. V gave up 3 bases and J gave up 6 bases; unmatched junction bases: 8. The CDR3 contains 15 residues. CDR1 is SGHRS, CDR2 YFSETQ, per germline. The CDR3 here is CASSSPGGLDEKLFF. The CDR3 region has the DNA TGCGCCAGCAGCTCACCAGGGGGACTGGATGAAAAACTGTTTTTT.

The chain uses TRBV9 and TRBJ2-3; D is possibly TRBD1 (5 bases). The V end lost 2 bases, the J end lost 6 bases, and 16 bases lay between the germline ends. There are 15 residues in the CDR3. Germline CDR1 reads SGDLS; CDR2 reads YYNGEE. This CDR3 is CASSVIGATRDTQYF. In DNA, the CDR3 is TGTGCCAGCAGCGTCATTGGGGCTACACGCGATACGCAGTATTTT.

By share of the sample, this clone is medium-sized. The chain joins TRBV5-4 to TRBJ1-3; 10 bases line up with TRBD1. The CDR3 loop spans 15 amino acids. J was trimmed by 4 bases and V by 4 bases; bases with no gene match: 5. From germline, CDR1 is SGHNT and CDR2 YYREEE (reference sequence). The CDR3 here is CASSAQTGGGNTIYF. DNA of the CDR3: TGTGCCAGCAGCGCACAGACAGGGGGCGGAAACACCATATATTTT.

V is TRBV19 and J is TRBJ2-5, with a tentative D call TRBD1 (6 bases). The CDR3 consists of 16 residues. In germline, CDR1 is LNHDA, CDR2 SQIVND (reference sequence). Trimming stripped 4 bases from V and 3 bases from J, with 18 bases between. DNA of the CDR3: TGTGCCAGTAGTACGGGACAAGGAAGGGGAAAAGAGACCCAGTACTTC. Amino acids: CASSTGQGRGKETQYF.

V usage is TRBV9 and J usage is TRBJ2-2; 15 nucleotides align to TRBD2. In germline, CDR1 is SGDLS, CDR2 YYNGEE. This CDR3 has 19 residues. J was trimmed by 5 bases and V by 0 bases; bases with no gene match: 8. CDR3 nucleotide sequence: TGTGCCAGCAGCGTAGACGCGGGACTAGCGGGAGGCCGGACCGGGGAGCTGTTTTTT. This gives the protein CASSVDAGLAGGRTGELFF.

This clone was seen just once. V gene TRBV6-2 or TRBV6-3 combines with J gene TRBJ2-3; D uncertain. V lost 5 bases to trimming and J lost 0 bases, with 12 bases between them. CDR1 MNHEY and CDR2 SVGEGT come from the germline V gene. This CDR3 spans 15 amino acids. Here the CDR3 DNA reads TGTGCCAGCAGTCTCCGACACTCTAGCACAGATACGCAGTATTTT. Translated, it gives CASSLRHSSTDTQYF.

The gene calls are TRBV28 and TRBJ1-5; 7 positions agree with TRBD1. Germline V gives CDR1 MDHEN, CDR2 SYDVKM. V gave up 7 bases and J gave up 3 bases; unmatched junction bases: 6. There are 14 residues in the CDR3. This CDR3 reads CASTSGQTNQPQHF. CDR3 DNA: TGTGCCAGCACCTCGGGACAGACCAATCAGCCCCAGCATTTT.

The chain carries TRBV18 and TRBJ2-6, with a possible D match to TRBD1 (6 bases). This CDR3 region has 19 residues. Germline CDR1 is KGHSH and CDR2 is LQKENI. V was shortened by 3 bases and J by 1 base, with 19 bases between the two germline ends. CDR3 sequence reads: CASSPLQGRGRSGANVLTF. Here the CDR3 DNA reads TGTGCCAGCTCACCGCTACAGGGTAGGGGAAGGTCTGGGGCCAACGTCCTGACTTTC.

V usage is TRBV7-9 and J usage is TRBJ1-6; D is unresolved. The CDR3 length is 14 residues. Per germline, CDR1 SEHNR and CDR2 FQNEAQ (reference sequence). The V end lost 5 bases, the J end lost 10 bases, and 15 bases lay between the germline ends. The CDR3 DNA follows: TGTGCCAGCAGCCCCGCATCGGGGATCTCACCCCTCCACTTT. The encoded protein is CASSPASGISPLHF.

The J gene is TRBJ2-2, the V gene TRBV7-2; 9 positions match TRBD1. Unmatched junction bases numbered 8, after V lost 5 bases and J lost 4 bases. CDR3 length: 16 residues. Germline V gives CDR1 SGHTA, CDR2 FQGNSA. DNA of the CDR3: TGTGCCAGCAGCACCTACAGGGGGCTGATCACCGGGGAGCTGTTTTTT. This sequence encodes CASSTYRGLITGELFF. Together with reference TRBV7-2 and TRBJ2-2, the CDR3 gives the full variable domain: GAGVSQSPSNKVTEKGKDVELRCDPISGHTALYWYRQSLGQGLEFLIYFQGNSAPDKSGLPSDRFSAERTGGSVSTLTIQRTQQEDSAVYLCASSTYRGLITGELFFGEGSRLTVL.

The count of this clone is one. The chain combines TRBV18 with TRBJ2-1; tentatively, D is TRBD2 (6 bases). The CDR3 sequence is 15 residues long. Germline CDR1 reads KGHSH; CDR2 reads LQKENI. Trimming cost V 3 bases and J 7 bases, with 16 bases left between them. CDR3 sequence reads: CASSPRDSAGNEQFF. CDR3 DNA sequence: TGTGCCAGCTCACCCCGCGATTCGGCGGGGAATGAGCAGTTCTTC.

This clone has just one count. The chain joins TRBV19 to TRBJ2-5; 11 positions agree with TRBD2. CDR1 is LNHDA and CDR2 is SQIVND in the germline V gene (reference sequence). V shed 11 bases and J 5 bases; nucleotides not matched to a gene: 7. The CDR3 is made up of 13 amino acids. The CDR3 DNA sequence: TGTGCCGTAGCGGGAGGGCACGGGGAGACCCAGTACTTC. Its translation is CAVAGGHGETQYF.

The gene calls are TRBV27 and TRBJ1-2, with D tentatively TRBD1 (5 bases). The V and J ends lost 3 bases and 4 bases respectively, with 12 bases between them. The CDR3 has 14 residues. Germline V CDR1 and CDR2: MNHEY, SMNVEV (reference sequence). DNA for the CDR3: TGTGCCAGCAGTTTTTTAGGGGCCCCCTATGGCTACACCTTC. Translation gives CASSFLGAPYGYTF.

This chain joins TRBV10-2 and TRBJ2-5; 9 nucleotides align to TRBD1. CDR1 is WSHSY and CDR2 is SAAADI in the germline V gene. The length of the CDR3 is 16 residues. V shed 7 bases and J 5 bases; nucleotides not matched to a gene: 14. CDR3 sequence reads: CASKSRTGDFGETQYF. The CDR3 DNA follows: TGCGCCAGCAAATCTAGGACAGGGGACTTTGGGGAGACCCAGTACTTC.

V and J are TRBV4-3 and TRBJ2-3; a weak D match, TRBD1 (7 bases). The length of the CDR3 is 16 residues. V lost 2 bases to trimming and J lost 4 bases, with 16 bases between them. Per the germline V gene, CDR1 is LGHNA and CDR2 is YSLEER. The CDR3 protein is CASSQRQGGKADTQYF. The DNA of the CDR3 is TGCGCCAGCAGCCAACGTCAGGGGGGAAAAGCAGATACGCAGTATTTT.